What follows describes a single T cell receptor beta chain. Its target is not known. Germline lookup yields CDR1 DFQATT and CDR2 SNEGSKA (reference sequence). Trimming took 3 bases from V and 4 from J; bases not matched to a gene: 5. The CDR3 has 15 residues. The data were taken from a study of post-analysis software for immune sequencing data. Unique-molecular-identifier-tagged TCR beta cDNA libraries were used. From the PCR reads, TCRdb called clonotypes with MiXCR, one entry per CDR3 protein. Here the sample spans fewer than 600,000 distinct CDR3 sequences, under 55% being singletons. Study findings and constraints: Controls showed lower frequencies than patients for a few TRBV segments, and TRBV5-6, TRBV5-1 and TRBV20-1 were among these.

Material: blood. The clonotype was recovered from a girl aged 5 to 17 with multiple sclerosis. The V gene is TRBV20-1, the J gene TRBJ2-3; 12 bases line up with TRBD1. This chain's CDR3 is CSARGTGGWADTQYF. The CDR3 DNA reads TGCAGTGCTAGGGGGACAGGGGGCTGGGCAGATACGCAGTATTTT.